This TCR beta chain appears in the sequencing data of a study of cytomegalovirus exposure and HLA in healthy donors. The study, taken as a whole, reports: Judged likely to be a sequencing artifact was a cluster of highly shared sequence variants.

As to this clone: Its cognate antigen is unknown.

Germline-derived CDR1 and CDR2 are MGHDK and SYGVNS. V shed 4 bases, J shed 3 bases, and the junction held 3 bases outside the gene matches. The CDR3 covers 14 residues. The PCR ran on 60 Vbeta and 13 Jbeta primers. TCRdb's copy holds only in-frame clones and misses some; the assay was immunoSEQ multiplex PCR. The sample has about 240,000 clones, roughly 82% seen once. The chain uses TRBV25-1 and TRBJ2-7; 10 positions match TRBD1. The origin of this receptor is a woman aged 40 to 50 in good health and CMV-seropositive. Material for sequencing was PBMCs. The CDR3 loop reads CASSVGTGDYEQYF. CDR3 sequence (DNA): TGTGCCAGCAGTGTTGGGACAGGGGACTACGAGCAGTACTTC.